Shown below are 12 T cell receptor beta chains from a single sample sequenced in a study of cytomegalovirus exposure and HLA in healthy donors. A multiplex PCR was run with 60 Vbeta primers and 13 Jbeta primers. TCRdb's copy holds only in-frame clones and misses some; the assay was immunoSEQ multiplex PCR. This sample has roughly 100,000 clones, with 78% found just once. The sequenced material came from PBMCs. All receptors come from a man aged 25 to 40 in good health and CMV-seronegative.

The chain employs TRBV4-3 and TRBJ2-3, with D possibly TRBD1 on 7 matching bases. Germline CDR1 reads LGHNA; CDR2 reads YSLEER. The CDR3 has 14 residues. Trimming removed 11 bases at V and 6 bases at J, with 21 bases between. The CDR3 protein is CAASRGAQEDTQYF. CDR3 sequence (DNA): TGCGCCGCCTCCAGGGGGGCTCAAGAGGATACGCAGTATTTT.

The rearrangement joins TRBV5-4 to TRBJ1-2; tentative D call: TRBD1 (5 bases). V was pared by 5 bases and J by 4 bases, with 15 bases between. This CDR3 region has 14 residues. In germline, CDR1 is SGHNT, CDR2 YYREEE (reference sequence). The DNA for the CDR3 is TGTGCCAGCAGAAATTTTGGGGGGATCTATGGCTACACCTTC. Protein sequence: CASRNFGGIYGYTF.

This clone has a single count. This chain links TRBV2 with TRBJ2-7; 7 bases fit TRBD1. The CDR3 length is 14 residues. Unmatched junction bases numbered 7, after V lost 6 bases and J lost 2 bases. Germline V lookup: CDR1 SNHLY, CDR2 FYNNEI. Here the CDR3 reads CASSMTGIPYEQYF. CDR3 coding DNA: TGTGCCAGCAGCATGACAGGGATCCCCTACGAGCAGTACTTC.

The genes are TRBV2 and TRBJ1-5; tentatively, D is TRBD1 (5 bases). Germline V gives CDR1 SNHLY, CDR2 FYNNEI. The V gene lost 3 bases and the J gene lost 5 bases, with 11 bases spanning the gap. The CDR3 contains 14 residues. CDR3 in DNA: TGTGCCAGCAGTGACAGGACAAGAGATCAGCCCCAGCATTTT. Encoded protein: CASSDRTRDQPQHF. Filled out from reference TRBV2 and TRBJ1-5, the complete variable domain reads EPEVTQTPSHQVTQMGQEVILRCVPISNHLYFYWYRQILGQKVEFLVSFYNNEISEKSEIFDDQFSVERPDGSNFTLKIRSTKLEDSAMYFCASSDRTRDQPQHFGDGTRLSIL.

The CDR3 region has the DNA TGTGCCACCAGCAGGGGGGGGTGGCAGTTGAACACTGAAGCTTTCTTT. Encoded protein: CATSRGGWQLNTEAFF. This rearrangement joins TRBV15 to TRBJ1-1; a weak D match, TRBD1 (5 bases). From germline, CDR1 is LNHNV and CDR2 YYDKDF (reference sequence). CDR3 size: 16 residues. V was clipped by 3 bases and J by 0 bases, with 14 bases between them.

In its sample, this clone was seen a few times. This chain uses TRBV5-1 with TRBJ1-2; 7 bases agree with TRBD1. The V gene's germline CDR1 is SGHRS and CDR2 YFSETQ. This CDR3 comprises 14 residues. The J segment lost 8 bases and the V segment lost 0 bases, leaving 7 bases of the junction unmatched. The CDR3 here is CASSLEVQGEGYTF. The DNA for the CDR3 is TGCGCCAGCAGCTTGGAGGTCCAGGGGGAAGGCTACACCTTC.

V gene TRBV27 combines with J gene TRBJ2-7; 7 bases fit TRBD1. The CDR3 has 15 amino acids. Germline loops: CDR1 MNHEY, CDR2 SMNVEV (reference sequence). The ends lost 8 bases at V and 2 bases at J; junction bases unmatched: 12. For the CDR3, the DNA is TGTGCCAGCCTCGGCGGCGAGACAGGGCCCTACGAGCAGTACTTC. Its protein is CASLGGETGPYEQYF.

The CDR3, as DNA: TGTGCCAGCAGCCACGTGACTCTCCAGTTCTTC. Its translation is CASSHVTLQFF. The rearrangement links TRBV13 to TRBJ2-1; D unclear. Trimming took off 5 bases at V and 13 bases at J, with 12 bases between the two ends. CDR1 PRHDT and CDR2 FYEKMQ come from the germline V gene (reference sequence). The CDR3 has 11 residues.

The chain uses TRBV7-9 and TRBJ1-1; the match to TRBD1 covers 8 bases. V lost 3 bases to trimming and J lost 4 bases; unmatched junction nucleotides: 4. Germline V lookup: CDR1 SEHNR, CDR2 FQNEAQ (reference sequence). The CDR3 has 14 residues. The CDR3 is CASSLDRASTEAFF. DNA of the CDR3: TGTGCCAGCAGCTTGGACAGGGCTAGCACTGAAGCTTTCTTT.

This sequence joins TRBV11-2 and TRBJ2-5, with D possibly matching TRBD2 (5 bases). V lost 2 bases to trimming and J lost 4 bases, with 14 bases between them. The CDR3 has 15 amino acids. Looked up from germline, CDR1 is SGHAT and CDR2 is FQNNGV. In DNA form, the CDR3 reads TGTGCCAGCAGCTTAAGACTAACTCCCATAGAGACCCAGTACTTC. Its protein product is CASSLRLTPIETQYF.

The chain couples TRBV9 to TRBJ2-2; TRBD2 is a possible D gene (6 bases). Deletions cut 3 bases from V and 7 bases from J, with 13 bases between. This CDR3 comprises 14 residues. Germline V gene data show CDR1 as SGDLS and CDR2 as YYNGEE. CDR3 sequence: CASSGGGRSGELFF. For the CDR3, the DNA is TGTGCCAGCAGCGGCGGAGGGAGGAGCGGGGAGCTGTTTTTT.

The rearrangement joins TRBV7-9 to TRBJ2-7; D possibly corresponds to TRBD2 (7 bases). The V end was cut by 5 bases, the J end by 2 bases, with 22 bases between. In germline, CDR1 is SEHNR, CDR2 FQNEAQ (reference sequence). The CDR3 extends over 17 amino acids. The CDR3: CASSRRAGAGDPYEQYF. CDR3 nucleotide sequence: TGTGCCAGCAGCCGAAGAGCAGGGGCGGGAGACCCCTACGAGCAGTACTTC. The full variable domain, with the rest looked up from reference TRBV7-9 and TRBJ2-7, is DTGVSQNPRHKITKRGQNVTFRCDPISEHNRLYWYRQTLGQGPEFLTYFQNEAQLEKSRLLSDRFSAERPKGSFSTLEIQRTEQGDSAMYLCASSRRAGAGDPYEQYFGPGTRLTVT.